The 19 T cell receptor beta chains listed next were all sequenced from one sample in a study of read filtering for tumor transcriptome and immune sequencing (dated by TCRdb to about 2020). Sequencing was carried out with an Illumina HiSeq 4000. TCR libraries were built from roughly 400 ng RNA with the Immunoverse kit, using molecular barcoded adaptors covering alpha/delta and beta/gamma chains. The public reads were run again by TCRdb, first through fastp at Q25 and then through MiXCR, and only productive beta chains were kept. Every entry covers one CDR3 protein and lists the most common genes and DNA from its rows. This sample is represented by tens of thousands of distinct CDR3 sequences; 13% to 15% of them were singletons. Around two fifths of the sample is in the top ten clones. Sequencing was performed on a population of CD138-negative cells sorted from bone marrow. The label giving this sample's cell subset or site can be read as: bone marrow mononuclear cells depleted of CD138+ plasma/myeloma cells by negative magnetic selection. The receptors stem from a donor at least 40 years old with multiple myeloma.

This clonotype appeared a single time. It is likely a read error, because the conserved phenylalanine at the end of the CDR3 is missing. The genes are TRBV7-7 and TRBJ2-3, with 8 bases identical to TRBD1. The CDR3 spans 14 residues. Germline V gene sequence: CDR1 SSHAT, CDR2 FNYEAQ (reference sequence). The CDR3 bases are TGTGCCAGCAGCCCCGGACAGGGAGCGGATAGGCAGTATTTA. It is translated as CASSPGQGADRQYL.

Details on this clonotype: A much larger clone sits a single nucleotide away, making a read error possible. The chain combines TRBV6-5 with TRBJ2-7, with 11 bases identical to TRBD2. V lost 6 bases and J lost 4; bases outside the gene matches: 14. This CDR3 region has 17 residues. Germline V gene data show CDR1 as MNHEY and CDR2 as SVGAGI. CDR3 residues: CASRRAGLAEPYYEQYF. DNA of the CDR3: TGTGCCAGCAGAAGAGCGGGACTAGCGGAGCCATATTACGAGCAGTACTTC.

This clonotype was recorded a few times. A much larger clone lies one base from this, so it may be a read error. The V call is TRBV27, the J call TRBJ2-5; TRBD1 agrees at 11 bases. Trimming at V came to 5 bases and at J to 5 bases, leaving 13 bases not matched to a gene. This CDR3 is built from 17 residues. Germline CDR1 and CDR2: MNHEY and SMNVEV (reference sequence). The CDR3 nucleotides read TGTGCCAGCAGTCCCAAGGGGGGACAGGGGGTGTTGGAGACCCAGTACTTC. It is translated as CASSPKGGQGVLETQYF.

There are a few counts of this clonotype. This may be a read error, as it is one base from a much larger clone. This rearrangement joins TRBV12-3 or TRBV12-4 to TRBJ1-4; no definite D call. The CDR3 totals 14 residues. The CDR3 is CACSPSFTAEKLFF. The DNA for the CDR3 is TGTGCCTGCAGTCCCAGTTTTACCGCTGAAAAACTGTTTTTT.

This clonotype was detected ten times or more. The chain joins TRBV5-6 to TRBJ2-7, with D perhaps matching TRBD1 (6 bases). CDR3 length: 14 residues. Germline V CDR1 and CDR2: SGHDT, YYEEEE. The V and J ends lost 4 bases and 3 bases respectively, with 14 bases between them. The CDR3 nucleotides are TGTGCCAGCAGCCTGACAGGTACTCACTACGAGCAGTACTTC. Its translation: CASSLTGTHYEQYF.

Comment on this clonotype: The CDR3 end shows no conserved phenylalanine or tryptophan, and so a read error is likely. It is unclear where the CDR3 begins or ends on the DNA, so no DNA is shown, and the CDR3 is as TCRdb lists it. The CDR3 spells CASNPMSGPPFNNEQIS. The chain is built from TRBV6-6 and TRBJ2-1; the D call of TRBD1 is as the table states it, not checked on the DNA. The length of the CDR3 is 17 amino acids, counting both ends. Germline V gene lookup returns CDR1 MNHNY and CDR2 SVGAGI (reference sequence).

Note on this clonotype: Only one base separates this from a far larger clonotype, so it likely reflects a read error. The genes are TRBV12-3 or TRBV12-4 and TRBJ2-2; D call uncertain. The CDR3 totals 13 residues. The CDR3 nucleotides read TGTGCCAGCAGTTTTCTCAGCACCAGGGAGCTGTTTTTT. Protein: CASSFLSTRELFF.

This clonotype has at least ten counts. J is TRBJ2-7 and V is TRBV29-1; 11 bases match TRBD2. There are 18 residues in the CDR3. After removal of 4 bases from V and 2 bases from J, the junction contained 16 bases not matched to a gene. Germline V gene sequence: CDR1 SQVTM, CDR2 ANQGSEA. CDR3 residues: CSVASGTPGLAGTYEQYF. CDR3 DNA: TGCAGCGTTGCTTCCGGGACCCCCGGACTAGCGGGTACCTACGAGCAGTACTTC.

This clonotype was detected many times. The chain is built from TRBV12-3 or TRBV12-4 and TRBJ1-2, with unresolved D. Trimming took 2 bases from V and 4 from J, leaving 11 bases between them. CDR3 size: 14 residues. This chain's CDR3 is CASSLWGSSYGYTF. DNA for the CDR3: TGTGCCAGCAGTTTATGGGGTTCAAGCTATGGCTACACCTTC.

This clonotype occurred many times. The CDR3 DNA reads TGCAGCGTCGGGACGCAGGGGATATCTTTCAATGAGCAGTTCTTC. Its protein product is CSVGTQGISFNEQFF. This rearrangement joins TRBV29-1 to TRBJ2-1; TRBD1 might be the D (6 bases). The CDR3 is 15 residues long. Germline V gene data show CDR1 as SQVTM and CDR2 as ANQGSEA. With 6 bases removed from V and 6 bases from J, the gap between germline ends came to 21 bases.

This clonotype was picked up many times. The chain employs TRBV2 and TRBJ2-1; D is unclear. V was pared by 3 bases and J by 8 bases, with 2 bases between. Germline V gene lookup returns CDR1 SNHLY and CDR2 FYNNEI. The CDR3 totals 10 residues. CDR3 in DNA: TGTGCCAGCAGTGATGATGAGCAGTTCTTC. It specifies CASSDDEQFF.

The table lists this clonotype with many counts. V is TRBV2 and J is TRBJ2-1, with 11 bases aligning to TRBD2. The junction had 6 bases not matched to a gene; V was cut back by 10 bases and J by 4 bases. Germline CDR1 reads SNHLY; CDR2 reads FYNNEI. The CDR3 runs to 14 residues. CDR3 nucleotide sequence: TGTGCCACGGCTACTAGCGGGAGTTACAATGAGCAGTTCTTC. As protein: CATATSGSYNEQFF.

By proportion, this clonotype is medium-sized. The chain recombines TRBV5-1 with TRBJ2-1; D not resolved. V lost 0 bases, J lost 6 bases, and 10 bases lay in between. The V gene's germline CDR1 is SGHRS and CDR2 YFSETQ. This CDR3 region has 14 residues. For the CDR3, the DNA is TGCGCCAGCAGCTTGGGTGGATTCCCCAATGAGCAGTTCTTC. This sequence encodes CASSLGGFPNEQFF.

At least ten counts were recorded for this clonotype. This chain uses TRBV28 with TRBJ2-7, with TRBD2 matching over 8 bases. The CDR3 has 16 residues. Germline trimming cut 2 bases from V and 7 bases from J; bases unmatched to any gene: 13. Germline V lookup: CDR1 MDHEN, CDR2 SYDVKM. The CDR3 bases are TGTGCCAGCAGTTTACCCCTAAGAGCGGGAGCAGGGGAGCAGTACTTC. As protein: CASSLPLRAGAGEQYF.

This clonotype has a count of ten or more. CDR3 sequence reads: CASSLEWGADQPQHF. The CDR3 DNA follows: TGTGCCAGCAGCTTAGAATGGGGGGCCGATCAGCCCCAGCATTTT. The V and J genes are TRBV7-8 and TRBJ1-5; the D gene is possibly TRBD1 (6 bases). The V end was cut by 1 base, the J end by 5 bases, with 12 bases between. CDR1 and CDR2 from the germline V gene are SGHVS and FQNEAQ. This CDR3 comprises 15 residues.

This clonotype was detected ten times or more. The gene calls are TRBV7-9 and TRBJ2-3; D may be TRBD1 or TRBD2 (6 bases each). The V gene's germline CDR1 is SEHNR and CDR2 FQNEAQ (reference sequence). Trimming removed 5 bases from V and 5 bases from J, with 20 bases in between. This CDR3 region has 16 residues. CDR3 sequence reads: CASSTQSGGRGDTQYF. In DNA, the CDR3 is TGTGCCAGCAGCACCCAGAGTGGGGGGCGTGGAGATACGCAGTATTTT. Based on the CDR3 plus reference TRBV7-9 and TRBJ2-3, the full variable domain is DTGVSQNPRHKITKRGQNVTFRCDPISEHNRLYWYRQTLGQGPEFLTYFQNEAQLEKSRLLSDRFSAERPKGSFSTLEIQRTEQGDSAMYLCASSTQSGGRGDTQYFGPGTRLTVL.

This clonotype was picked up many times. Written as DNA, the CDR3 is TGCGCCAGCAGCCAATCTCCGGCCCGTCAAGAGGATGAGCAGTTCTTC. It codes for CASSQSPARQEDEQFF. The chain carries TRBV4-1 and TRBJ2-1; D gene unclear. Trimming stripped 2 bases from V and 8 bases from J, with 19 bases between. The germline gives CDR1 MGHRA, CDR2 YSYEKL. CDR3 length equals 16 residues.

The rearrangement joins TRBV6-6 to TRBJ2-1; TRBD1 agrees at 9 bases. Germline CDR1 is MNHNY and CDR2 is SVGAGI (reference sequence). The V gene end was trimmed by 8 bases and the J gene end by 6 bases; junction bases not matched to a gene: 8. The CDR3 loop spans 14 amino acids. CDR3 sequence: CASETGGRGNEQFF. The CDR3 nucleotides are TGTGCCAGCGAGACAGGGGGACGGGGCAATGAGCAGTTCTTC.

A single count supports this clonotype. This likely comes from a read error, as the CDR3 has no conserved phenylalanine or tryptophan at its end. The gene calls are TRBV6-4 and TRBJ2-1; TRBD1 agrees at 10 bases. The CDR3 length is 16 residues. V gave up 0 bases and J gave up 5 bases; unmatched junction bases: 4. Germline V gene sequence: CDR1 MRHNA, CDR2 SNTAGT. The CDR3 reads CASSDSGTGDHNEQFL. The CDR3 DNA reads TGTGCCAGCAGTGACTCGGGGACAGGGGACCACAATGAGCAGTTCCTC.